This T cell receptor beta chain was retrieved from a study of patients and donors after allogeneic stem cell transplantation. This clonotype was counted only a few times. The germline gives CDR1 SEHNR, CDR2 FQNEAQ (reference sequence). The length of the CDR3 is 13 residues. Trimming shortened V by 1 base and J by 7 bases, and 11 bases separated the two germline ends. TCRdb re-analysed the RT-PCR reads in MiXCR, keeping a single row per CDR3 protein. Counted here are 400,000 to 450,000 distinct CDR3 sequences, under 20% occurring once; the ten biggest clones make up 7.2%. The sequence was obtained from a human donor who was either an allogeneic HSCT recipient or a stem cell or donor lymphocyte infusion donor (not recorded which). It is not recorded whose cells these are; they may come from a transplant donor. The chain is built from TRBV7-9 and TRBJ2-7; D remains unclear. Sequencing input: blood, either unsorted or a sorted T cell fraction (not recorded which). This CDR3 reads CASSLEYLGEQYF. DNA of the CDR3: TGTGCCAGCAGCTTAGAATATCTAGGGGAGCAGTACTTC.